The entry below gives a single TCR beta chain sequence along with its context. The sample belongs to a study of technical replicates of blood from a few donors. Method: immunoSEQ multiplex PCR; TCRdb's copy keeps in-frame clones and lacks some. The table lists around 80,000 clones, 75% to 95% of them singletons, with approximately 0.41% in the top ten. V trimming: 3 bases; J trimming: 5 bases; junction bases outside the gene matches: 9. Germline loops: CDR1 MGHDK, CDR2 SYGVNS. The CDR3 covers 16 residues. The chain combines TRBV25-1 with TRBJ2-3, with TRBD2 matching over 9 bases. Sequencing was carried out using T cells isolated from PBMCs. The receptor comes from a human donor in good health. The CDR3 region is CASSDHSGSGVDTQYF. CDR3 in DNA: TGTGCCAGCAGTGACCATAGCGGGAGTGGGGTAGATACGCAGTATTTT.